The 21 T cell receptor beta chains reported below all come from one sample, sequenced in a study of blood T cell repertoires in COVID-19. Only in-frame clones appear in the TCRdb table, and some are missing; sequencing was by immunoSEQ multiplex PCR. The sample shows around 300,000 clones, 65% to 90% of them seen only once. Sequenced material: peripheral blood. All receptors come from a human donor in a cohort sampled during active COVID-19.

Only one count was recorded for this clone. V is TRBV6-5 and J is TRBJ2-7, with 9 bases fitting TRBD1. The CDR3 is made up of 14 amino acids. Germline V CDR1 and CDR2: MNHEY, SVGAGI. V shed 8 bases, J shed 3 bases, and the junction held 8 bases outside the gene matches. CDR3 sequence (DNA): TGTGCCAGCGTGGGGACAGGGATGCGCTACGAGCAGTACTTC. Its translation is CASVGTGMRYEQYF.

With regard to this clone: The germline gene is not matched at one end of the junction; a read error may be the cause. The CDR3 spells CASSPPSLSYEQYF. The CDR3 DNA follows: TGTGCCAGCTCCCCACCCTCACTATCCTACGAGCAGTACTTC. The rearrangement links TRBV18 to TRBJ2-7; D not certain. The germline gives CDR1 KGHSH, CDR2 LQKENI. The CDR3 is 14 amino acids.

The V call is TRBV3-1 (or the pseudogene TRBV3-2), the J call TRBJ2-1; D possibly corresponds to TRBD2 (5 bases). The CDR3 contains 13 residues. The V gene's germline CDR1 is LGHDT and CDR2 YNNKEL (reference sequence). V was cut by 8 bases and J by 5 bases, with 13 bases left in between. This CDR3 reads CASPGQRHNEQFF. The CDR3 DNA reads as TGTGCCAGCCCGGGTCAGCGGCACAATGAGCAGTTCTTC.

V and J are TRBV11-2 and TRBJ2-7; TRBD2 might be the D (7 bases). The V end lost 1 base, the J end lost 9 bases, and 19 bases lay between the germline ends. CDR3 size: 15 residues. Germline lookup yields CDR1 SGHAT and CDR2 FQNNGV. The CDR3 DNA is TGTGCCAGCAGCTTAGGCGGGGGCCAGAGACGCGGGCAGTACTTC. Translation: CASSLGGGQRRGQYF.

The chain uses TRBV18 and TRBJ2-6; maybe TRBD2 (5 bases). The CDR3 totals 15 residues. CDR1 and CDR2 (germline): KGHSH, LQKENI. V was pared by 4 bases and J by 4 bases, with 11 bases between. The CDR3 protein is CASSLSREGANVLTF. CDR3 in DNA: TGTGCCAGCTCACTCTCAAGGGAGGGGGCCAACGTCCTGACTTTC. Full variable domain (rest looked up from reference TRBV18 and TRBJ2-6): NAGVMQNPRHLVRRRGQEARLRCSPMKGHSHVYWYRQLPEEGLKFMVYLQKENIIDESGMPKERFSAEFPKEGPSILRIQQVVRGDSAAYFCASSLSREGANVLTFGAGSRLTVL.

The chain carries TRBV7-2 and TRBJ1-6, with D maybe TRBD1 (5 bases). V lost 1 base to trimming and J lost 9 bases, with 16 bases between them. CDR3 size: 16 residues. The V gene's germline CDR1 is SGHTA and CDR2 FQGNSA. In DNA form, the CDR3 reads TGTGCCAGCAGCTTAGAGGACATCCGAGTGGGTTCACCCCTCCACTTT. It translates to CASSLEDIRVGSPLHF. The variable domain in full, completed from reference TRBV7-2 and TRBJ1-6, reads GAGVSQSPSNKVTEKGKDVELRCDPISGHTALYWYRQSLGQGLEFLIYFQGNSAPDKSGLPSDRFSAERTGGSVSTLTIQRTQQEDSAVYLCASSLEDIRVGSPLHFGNGTRLTVT.

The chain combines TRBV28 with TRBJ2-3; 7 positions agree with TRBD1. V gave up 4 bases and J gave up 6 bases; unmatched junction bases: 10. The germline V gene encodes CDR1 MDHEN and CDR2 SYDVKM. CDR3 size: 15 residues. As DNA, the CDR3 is TGTGCCAGCAGTTCCTACAGGGGAAGGTCGGATACGCAGTATTTT. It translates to CASSSYRGRSDTQYF.

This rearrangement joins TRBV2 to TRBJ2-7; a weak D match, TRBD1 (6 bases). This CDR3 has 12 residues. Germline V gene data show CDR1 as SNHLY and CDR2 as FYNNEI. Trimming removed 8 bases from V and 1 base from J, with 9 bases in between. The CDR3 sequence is CASRGQSYEQYF. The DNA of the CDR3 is TGTGCCAGCCGCGGACAGTCCTACGAGCAGTACTTC. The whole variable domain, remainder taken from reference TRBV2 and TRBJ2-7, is EPEVTQTPSHQVTQMGQEVILRCVPISNHLYFYWYRQILGQKVEFLVSFYNNEISEKSEIFDDQFSVERPDGSNFTLKIRSTKLEDSAMYFCASRGQSYEQYFGPGTRLTVT.

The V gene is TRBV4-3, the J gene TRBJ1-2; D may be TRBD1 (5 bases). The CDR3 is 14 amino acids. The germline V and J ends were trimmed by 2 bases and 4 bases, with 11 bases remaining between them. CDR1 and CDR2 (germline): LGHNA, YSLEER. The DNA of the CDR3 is TGCGCCAGCAGCCAACGTCAGGACATCTATGGCTACACCTTC. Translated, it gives CASSQRQDIYGYTF.

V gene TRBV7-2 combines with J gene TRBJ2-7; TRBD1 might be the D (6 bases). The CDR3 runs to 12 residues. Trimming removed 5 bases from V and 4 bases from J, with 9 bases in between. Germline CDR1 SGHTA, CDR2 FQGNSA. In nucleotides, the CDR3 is TGTGCCAGCAGCGCCACAGGGTACGAGCAGTACTTC. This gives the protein CASSATGYEQYF.

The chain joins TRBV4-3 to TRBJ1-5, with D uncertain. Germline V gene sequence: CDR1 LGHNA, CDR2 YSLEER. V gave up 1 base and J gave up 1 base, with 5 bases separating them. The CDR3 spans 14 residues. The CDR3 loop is CASSQGASNQPQHF. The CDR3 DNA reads TGCGCCAGCAGCCAAGGGGCAAGCAATCAGCCCCAGCATTTT.

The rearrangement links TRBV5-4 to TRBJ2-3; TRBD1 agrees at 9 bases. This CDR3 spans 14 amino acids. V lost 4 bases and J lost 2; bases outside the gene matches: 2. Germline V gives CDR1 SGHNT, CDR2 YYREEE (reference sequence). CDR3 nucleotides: TGTGCCAGCAGCCGGACAGGGGACACAGATACGCAGTATTTT. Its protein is CASSRTGDTDTQYF. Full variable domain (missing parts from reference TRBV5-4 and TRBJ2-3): ETGVTQSPTHLIKTRGQQVTLRCSSQSGHNTVSWYQQALGQGPQFIFQYYREEENGRGNFPPRFSGLQFPNYSSELNVNALELDDSALYLCASSRTGDTDTQYFGPGTRLTVL.

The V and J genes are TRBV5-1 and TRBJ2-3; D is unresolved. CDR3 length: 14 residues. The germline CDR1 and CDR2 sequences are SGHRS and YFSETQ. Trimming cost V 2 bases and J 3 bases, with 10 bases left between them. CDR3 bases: TGCGCCAGCAGCTTCGGCGACGGGACAGATACGCAGTATTTT. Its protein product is CASSFGDGTDTQYF.

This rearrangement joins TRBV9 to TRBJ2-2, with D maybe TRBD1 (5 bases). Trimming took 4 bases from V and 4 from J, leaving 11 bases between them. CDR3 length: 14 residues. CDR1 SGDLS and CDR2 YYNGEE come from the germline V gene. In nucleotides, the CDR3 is TGTGCCAGCAGCTCCCTCAGGGCCACCGGGGAGCTGTTTTTT. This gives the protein CASSSLRATGELFF.

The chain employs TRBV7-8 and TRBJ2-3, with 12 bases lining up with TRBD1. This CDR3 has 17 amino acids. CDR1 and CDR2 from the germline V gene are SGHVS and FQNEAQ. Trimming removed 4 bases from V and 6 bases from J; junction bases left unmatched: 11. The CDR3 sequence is CASSSRGGQGATDTQYF. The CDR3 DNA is TGTGCCAGCAGCTCAAGGGGGGGACAGGGGGCGACGGATACGCAGTATTTT. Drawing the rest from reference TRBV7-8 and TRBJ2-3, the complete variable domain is GAGVSQSPRYKVAKRGQDVALRCDPISGHVSLFWYQQALGQGPEFLTYFQNEAQLDKSGLPSDRFFAERPEGSVSTLKIQRTQQEDSAVYLCASSSRGGQGATDTQYFGPGTRLTVL.

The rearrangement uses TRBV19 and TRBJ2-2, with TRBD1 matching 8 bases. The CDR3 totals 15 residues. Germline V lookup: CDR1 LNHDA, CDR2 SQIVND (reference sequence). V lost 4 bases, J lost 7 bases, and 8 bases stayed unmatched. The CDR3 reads CASSTGQGLGGELFF. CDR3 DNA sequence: TGTGCCAGTAGTACCGGACAGGGCTTGGGCGGGGAGCTGTTTTTT.

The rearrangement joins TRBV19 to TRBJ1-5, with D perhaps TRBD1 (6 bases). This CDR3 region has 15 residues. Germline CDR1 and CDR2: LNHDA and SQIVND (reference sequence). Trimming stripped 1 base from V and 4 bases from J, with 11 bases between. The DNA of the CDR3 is TGTGCCAGTAGTATAGGCCCCGGACAGAATCAGCCCCAGCATTTT. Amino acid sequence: CASSIGPGQNQPQHF.

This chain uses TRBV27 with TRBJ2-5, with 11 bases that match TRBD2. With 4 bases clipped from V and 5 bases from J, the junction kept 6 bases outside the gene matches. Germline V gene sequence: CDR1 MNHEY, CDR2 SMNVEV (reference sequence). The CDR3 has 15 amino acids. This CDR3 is CASSSTTSGKETQYF. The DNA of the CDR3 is TGTGCCAGCAGTTCGACGACTAGCGGGAAGGAGACCCAGTACTTC.

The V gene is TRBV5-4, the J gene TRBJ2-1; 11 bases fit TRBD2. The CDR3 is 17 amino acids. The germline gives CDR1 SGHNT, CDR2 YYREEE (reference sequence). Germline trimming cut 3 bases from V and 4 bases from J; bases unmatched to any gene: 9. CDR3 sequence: CASSSLLTSGGYNEQFF. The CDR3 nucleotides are TGTGCCAGCAGCTCCCTTCTCACTAGCGGGGGATACAATGAGCAGTTCTTC.

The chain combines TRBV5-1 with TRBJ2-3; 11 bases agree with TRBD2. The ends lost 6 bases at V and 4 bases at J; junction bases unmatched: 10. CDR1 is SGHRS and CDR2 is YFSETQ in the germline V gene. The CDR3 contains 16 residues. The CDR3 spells CASKWEVAGGADTQYF. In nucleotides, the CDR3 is TGCGCCAGCAAATGGGAAGTAGCGGGAGGGGCAGATACGCAGTATTTT.

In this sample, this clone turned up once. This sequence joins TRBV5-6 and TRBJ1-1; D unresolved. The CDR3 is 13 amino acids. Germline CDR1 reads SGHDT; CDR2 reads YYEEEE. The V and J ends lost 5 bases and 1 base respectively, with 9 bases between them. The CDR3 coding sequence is TGTGCCAGCAGTCGAGACACGAACACTGAAGCTTTCTTT. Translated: CASSRDTNTEAFF.